Given below is one TCR beta chain in context. Its antigen is not identified. The data were taken from a study of OX40 agonist ivuxolimab in advanced cancers. Notes on the study in general: Partial responders at 0.1-3.0 mg/kg had among the lowest clonal expansion.

CDR3 length equals 16 residues. Between the trimmed V and J ends, which lost 2 bases and 0 bases, there was a span of 11 bases. Per germline, CDR1 ENHRY and CDR2 SYGVKD. The repertoire was sequenced with immunoSEQ multiplex PCR; TCRdb's copy has only in-frame clones and lacks some. In the table there are 50,000 or so clones, about 75% of which are singletons. This receptor was taken from an adult with an advanced solid tumor such as melanoma, head and neck, liver or kidney cancer. This specimen was CD4+ or CD8+ T cells sorted from blood, taken in a trial of the OX40 agonist ivuxolimab. The chain has TRBV10-3 and TRBJ1-5, with TRBD1 as a possible D gene (5 bases). CDR3 sequence: CAISEGGVGSNQPQHF. The CDR3 region has the DNA TGTGCCATCAGTGAGGGGGGGGTCGGTAGCAATCAGCCCCAGCATTTT.